This T cell receptor beta chain originates from a study of cytomegalovirus exposure and HLA in healthy donors. 60 Vbeta and 13 Jbeta primers were used in PCR. Assay used: immunoSEQ multiplex PCR; TCRdb lists only in-frame clones, some missing. This sample has approximately 67,000 clones, with 75% to 90% found just once. Germline V lookup: CDR1 SGHAT, CDR2 FQNNGV. V lost 4 bases to trimming and J lost 3 bases, with 11 bases between them. The CDR3 runs to 14 residues. Findings and caveats of the study: Presence/absence results assume similar sequencing depth per donor, which may not hold. According to reports, the classifier identified cytomegalovirus status with high specificity and sensitivity.

To note about this clone: The antigen remains undetermined.

The rearrangement links TRBV11-2 to TRBJ2-3; D may be TRBD2 (6 bases). The source material was PBMCs. This receptor was obtained from a woman between 25 and 40 years old in good health and CMV-seropositive. The CDR3 sequence is CASSYSGLTDTQYF. CDR3 coding DNA: TGTGCCAGCAGCTACTCGGGACTGACAGATACGCAGTATTTT.